This TCR beta chain came from a study of blood T cell repertoires in COVID-19. Sequencing used immunoSEQ multiplex PCR; TCRdb keeps in-frame clones, though not all of them. Of about 20,000 clones in the sample, roughly nine tenths were seen once. Germline V gene lookup returns CDR1 LGHDT and CDR2 YNNKEL (reference sequence). Unmatched junction bases numbered 2, after V lost 3 bases and J lost 2 bases. The CDR3 is 16 residues long. This receptor was identified in a human donor with active COVID-19. The donor label of this sample is uncertain. The sequencing sample was made of peripheral blood. This rearrangement joins TRBV3-1 (or the pseudogene TRBV3-2) to TRBJ2-5, with 14 bases that match TRBD2. The CDR3 nucleotides read TGTGCCAGCAGCCAGGGACTAGCGGGGGCTCAAGAGACCCAGTACTTC. Its translation: CASSQGLAGAQETQYF.